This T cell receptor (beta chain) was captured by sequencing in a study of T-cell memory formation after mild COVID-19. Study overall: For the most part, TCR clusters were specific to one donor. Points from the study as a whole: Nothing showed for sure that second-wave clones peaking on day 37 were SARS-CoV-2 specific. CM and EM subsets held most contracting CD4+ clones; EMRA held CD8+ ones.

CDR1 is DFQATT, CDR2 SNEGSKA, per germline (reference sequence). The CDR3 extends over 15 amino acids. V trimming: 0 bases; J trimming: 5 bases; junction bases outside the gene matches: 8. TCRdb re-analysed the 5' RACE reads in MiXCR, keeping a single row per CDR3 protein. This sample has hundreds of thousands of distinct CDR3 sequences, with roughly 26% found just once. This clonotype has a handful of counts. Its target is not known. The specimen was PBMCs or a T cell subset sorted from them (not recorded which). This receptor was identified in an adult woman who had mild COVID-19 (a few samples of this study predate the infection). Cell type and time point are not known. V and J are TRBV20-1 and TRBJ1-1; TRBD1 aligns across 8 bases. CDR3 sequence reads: CSARDGRTGLTEAFF. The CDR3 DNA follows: TGCAGTGCTAGAGATGGGCGGACAGGGCTAACTGAAGCTTTCTTT.